Listed below are T cell receptor beta chains from one sample, sequenced in a study of T cell changes during pregnancy in multiple sclerosis. The protocol was immunoSEQ multiplex PCR, while the TCRdb copy is restricted to in-frame clones and leaves out a portion. The table has 70,000 to 95,000 clones, over 85% seen once. The sample consisted of peripheral blood, taken in the second trimester of pregnancy. The source is a female donor in good health, enrolled as a control in a pregnancy study. Both conserved end residues are part of each CDR3. The order of the fields is clone size, D gene, V gene, J gene, CDR3 DNA, CDR3 protein. The D gene is left open where the match is weak. Only some rows state a clone size, as once, few, many or a class for expanded clones.

clone size: .
D gene: .
V gene: TRBV11-2
J gene: TRBJ1-1
CDR3 DNA: TGTGCCAGCAGCTTAGATTTAGGGGTGGAAGCTTTCTTT
CDR3 protein: CASSLDLGVEAFF

clone size: .
D gene: .
V gene: TRBV5-5
J gene: TRBJ2-2
CDR3 DNA: TGTGCCAGCAGCTTGGCCGGCATTATCTCGACTCCCATACTGTCCGGGGAGCTGTTTTTT
CDR3 protein: CASSLAGIISTPILSGELFF

clone size: .
D gene: .
V gene: TRBV5-5
J gene: TRBJ2-7
CDR3 DNA: TGTGCCAGCAGCTTTTACTCGGGAGCAACGATCGAGCAGTACTTC
CDR3 protein: CASSFYSGATIEQYF

clone size: once
D gene: TRBD2
V gene: TRBV7-2
J gene: TRBJ2-5
CDR3 DNA: TGTGCCAGCAGCTTGGGAGCGCCCGGGGGGGAGACCCAGTACTTC
CDR3 protein: CASSLGAPGGETQYF

clone size: .
D gene: .
V gene: TRBV2
J gene: TRBJ1-4
CDR3 DNA: TGTGCCAGCAGTCCCGACATGTCGTCGGAAAAACTGTTTTTT
CDR3 protein: CASSPDMSSEKLFF

clone size: few
D gene: .
V gene: TRBV30
J gene: TRBJ1-1
CDR3 DNA: TGTGCTACAACTGGACAGATGAACACTGAAGCTTTCTTT
CDR3 protein: CATTGQMNTEAFF

clone size: .
D gene: .
V gene: TRBV30
J gene: TRBJ1-3
CDR3 DNA: TGTGCCTGGAGGGGCTATCGGGGCAGGGCCCCGGGGAGGACCATATATTTT
CDR3 protein: CAWRGYRGRAPGRTIYF

clone size: .
D gene: TRBD1
V gene: TRBV29-1
J gene: TRBJ1-3
CDR3 DNA: TGCAGCGTTGAAGAAGGGACAGGGGTGAGGGGAAACACCATATATTTT
CDR3 protein: CSVEEGTGVRGNTIYF

clone size: .
D gene: .
V gene: TRBV4-3
J gene: TRBJ2-7
CDR3 DNA: TGCGCCAGCAGCCAAACGCCAACGACAGGCTACGAGCAGTACTTC
CDR3 protein: CASSQTPTTGYEQYF

clone size: .
D gene: .
V gene: TRBV20-1
J gene: TRBJ1-1
CDR3 DNA: TGCAGTGCCGAGGACAAGCATGAAGCTTTCTTT
CDR3 protein: CSAEDKHEAFF